One sample yielded the 18 T cell receptor beta chains listed below, sequenced in a study of cytomegalovirus exposure and HLA in healthy donors (dated by TCRdb to about 2017). Library preparation was by the immunoSEQ multiplex PCR assay. For the multiplex PCR, a mixture combining 60 forward primers for TCR Vbeta segments and 13 reverse primers for TCR Jbeta segments was used. This is the immuneACCESS table as TCRdb keeps it, with only in-frame sequences that have V and J called. A part of the clones is gone; compared with another copy, unresolved V genes explain less than half, and the rest is unexplained. The sample records 130,000 or so clones, around 72% of which are singletons. Less than 2% of the sample is held by the ten biggest clonotypes. Sequenced sample: PBMCs. These receptors were collected from a woman between 18 and 29 years old in good health and CMV-seronegative.

The chain carries TRBV14 and TRBJ2-2; TRBD1 might be the D (5 bases). The ends were cut back, 0 bases at V and 7 bases at J, with 15 bases in the middle. The CDR3 consists of 16 residues. Germline V gene sequence: CDR1 SGHDN, CDR2 FVKESK. CDR3: CASSQEAQGFSGELFF. In DNA form, the CDR3 reads TGTGCCAGCAGCCAAGAAGCCCAGGGATTTAGCGGGGAGCTGTTTTTT.

This sequence joins TRBV7-9 and TRBJ1-3, with 7 bases fitting TRBD1. This CDR3 contains 16 residues. V was pared by 4 bases and J by 0 bases, with 6 bases of the junction left unmatched. CDR1 and CDR2 from the germline V gene are SEHNR and FQNEAQ (reference sequence). The CDR3: CASSYPGTDSGNTIYF. The CDR3 DNA reads TGTGCCAGCAGCTATCCCGGGACAGACTCTGGAAACACCATATATTTT.

The rearrangement links TRBV5-5 to TRBJ2-7, with 11 bases that match TRBD2. The CDR3 totals 15 residues. V shed 0 bases, J shed 2 bases, and the junction held 1 base outside the gene matches. Germline CDR1 is SGHKS and CDR2 is YYEKEE (reference sequence). CDR3 DNA sequence: TGTGCCAGCAGCTTGGAACTAGCGGGAGCCTACGAGCAGTACTTC. Amino acid sequence: CASSLELAGAYEQYF.

The V call is TRBV4-1, the J call TRBJ2-7; the D is unclear. This CDR3 region has 15 residues. From germline, CDR1 is MGHRA and CDR2 YSYEKL. V was trimmed by 7 bases and J by 0 bases, leaving 16 bases between them. CDR3 protein: CASNYDVGGSYEQYF. CDR3 DNA sequence: TGCGCCAGCAATTACGACGTCGGCGGCTCCTACGAGCAGTACTTC.

V is TRBV2 and J is TRBJ2-5; perhaps TRBD2 as D (6 bases). V lost 8 bases and J lost 5, with 12 bases in between. The germline V gene encodes CDR1 SNHLY and CDR2 FYNNEI. The CDR3 is 12 amino acids. The CDR3 DNA is TGTGCCAGCGGGGGAGGCCGGGAGACCCAGTACTTC. Protein product: CASGGGRETQYF.

This clone occurred a few times. The genes are TRBV4-1 and TRBJ2-5; 9 bases are a match to TRBD2. Germline CDR1 is MGHRA and CDR2 is YSYEKL. This CDR3 comprises 14 residues. With V trimmed by 3 bases and J by 6 bases, 5 bases remained unmatched. CDR3 region: CASSQVSSGKTQYF. The CDR3 DNA is TGCGCCAGCAGCCAGGTCTCTAGCGGGAAGACCCAGTACTTC.

V gene TRBV4-2 combines with J gene TRBJ2-7, with 13 bases that match TRBD2. V shed 1 base and J 1 base; nucleotides not matched to a gene: 1. This CDR3 has 16 amino acids. Germline-derived CDR1 and CDR2 are LGHNA and YNFKEQ. The CDR3 DNA reads as TGTGCCAGCAGCCAAGCGACTAGCGGGGGGTCCTACGAGCAGTACTTC. It specifies CASSQATSGGSYEQYF.

V gene TRBV5-1 combines with J gene TRBJ2-7; a possible D gene is TRBD2 (6 bases). Trimming took 7 bases from V and 1 from J, leaving 24 bases between them. CDR1 SGHRS and CDR2 YFSETQ come from the germline V gene. The length of the CDR3 is 17 residues. CDR3 nucleotide sequence: TGCGCCAGCGCCCATACGTTAGTCGGGGAGGCTTCCTACGAGCAGTACTTC. Translated, it gives CASAHTLVGEASYEQYF.

The chain links TRBV9 to TRBJ1-2; 8 nucleotides match TRBD1. V lost 4 bases, J lost 0 bases, and 8 bases stayed unmatched. The CDR3 is 16 amino acids. Germline V lookup: CDR1 SGDLS, CDR2 YYNGEE. The CDR3 coding sequence is TGTGCCAGCAGCCTGGCCGGGACAGGAACTAACTATGGCTACACCTTC. Translation gives CASSLAGTGTNYGYTF.

The chain combines TRBV29-1 with TRBJ2-2, with TRBD2 identical over 9 bases. J was trimmed by 7 bases and V by 5 bases; bases with no gene match: 8. The CDR3 is 14 residues long. Germline CDR1 reads SQVTM; CDR2 reads ANQGSEA. The CDR3: CSVRAGGPDGELFF. The CDR3 region has the DNA TGCAGCGTTCGAGCGGGAGGCCCAGACGGGGAGCTGTTTTTT.

The V call is TRBV6-5, the J call TRBJ2-1; no definite D call. Trimming left V 10 bases short and J 7 bases short, with 17 bases between. From germline, CDR1 is MNHEY and CDR2 SVGAGI. The CDR3 loop spans 13 amino acids. Here the CDR3 reads CAIMALPSNEQFF. The CDR3 region has the DNA TGTGCCATTATGGCCCTCCCGTCAAATGAGCAGTTCTTC.

This clone was counted a few times. The chain recombines TRBV20-1 with TRBJ1-1; D perhaps matches TRBD1 (6 bases). Germline V gene lookup returns CDR1 DFQATT and CDR2 SNEGSKA (reference sequence). CDR3 size: 11 residues. CDR3 residues: CRGQLGTEAFF. The CDR3, as DNA: TGCCGCGGACAGCTAGGCACTGAAGCTTTCTTT.

This clone was observed a handful of times. V and J are TRBV7-9 and TRBJ2-2; D perhaps matches TRBD1 (5 bases). CDR3 length: 15 residues. The germline gives CDR1 SEHNR, CDR2 FQNEAQ (reference sequence). V was clipped by 2 bases and J by 13 bases, with 20 bases between them. CDR3 residues: CASSLLETAEKSLFF. DNA for the CDR3: TGTGCCAGCAGCTTACTGGAGACAGCCGAGAAATCGCTGTTTTTT.

The CDR3 nucleotides are TGTGCCAGCAGGTTCGCCCCGGGGGAGACCCAGTACTTC. Its translation is CASRFAPGETQYF. The chain couples TRBV6-1 to TRBJ2-5; D is perhaps TRBD2 (5 bases). Germline CDR1 is MNHNS and CDR2 is SASEGT. The CDR3 has 13 amino acids. V was clipped by 6 bases and J by 5 bases, with 13 bases between them.

This clone is a singleton in its sample. The gene calls are TRBV2 and TRBJ2-5, with 8 bases fitting TRBD2. Germline trimming cut 6 bases from V and 1 base from J; bases unmatched to any gene: 4. Germline CDR1 reads SNHLY; CDR2 reads FYNNEI. The CDR3 runs 14 residues. CDR3 sequence: CASSPTSGQETQYF. CDR3 sequence (DNA): TGTGCCAGCAGCCCCACTAGCGGCCAAGAGACCCAGTACTTC.

This chain joins TRBV2 and TRBJ2-2; tentatively, D is TRBD2 (6 bases). V lost 2 bases and J lost 6, with 13 bases in between. The CDR3 runs to 15 residues. Looked up from germline, CDR1 is SNHLY and CDR2 is FYNNEI. CDR3 sequence reads: CASSESGGGAGELFF. CDR3 in DNA: TGTGCCAGCAGTGAATCCGGAGGCGGGGCCGGGGAGCTGTTTTTT.

The CDR3 loop is CSVGSGGEQYF. CDR3 in DNA: TGCAGCGTTGGGTCCGGGGGGGAGCAGTACTTC. The chain couples TRBV29-1 to TRBJ2-7, with 7 bases aligning to TRBD2. V gave up 4 bases and J gave up 7 bases; unmatched junction bases: 4. The CDR3 consists of 11 residues. Germline V lookup: CDR1 SQVTM, CDR2 ANQGSEA.

The chain has TRBV18 and TRBJ2-5, with 8 bases lining up with TRBD2. The CDR3 contains 15 residues. V shed 2 bases and J 5 bases; nucleotides not matched to a gene: 7. Germline values: CDR1 KGHSH, CDR2 LQKENI. The CDR3, as DNA: TGTGCCAGCTCACCAAACAGCGGGAGAGATGAGACCCAGTACTTC. This sequence encodes CASSPNSGRDETQYF. The whole variable domain, filled in from reference TRBV18 and TRBJ2-5, reads NAGVMQNPRHLVRRRGQEARLRCSPMKGHSHVYWYRQLPEEGLKFMVYLQKENIIDESGMPKERFSAEFPKEGPSILRIQQVVRGDSAAYFCASSPNSGRDETQYFGPGTRLLVL.